This passage covers 32 T cell receptor beta chains from one sample sequenced in a study of T cells in Graves' hyperthyroidism and ophthalmopathy. The investigators amplified TCR beta CDR3 regions from RNA transcripts. An initial round of RT-PCR targeting the TCR CDR3 relied on the HTBI primer set. MiXCR was run by TCRdb on the multiplex PCR reads, yielding one entry per CDR3 protein. Seen here are around 450,000 distinct CDR3 sequences, 15% to 19% observed once, and the top ten hold 7.5% to 9%. The material sequenced was blood. Receptors originate from a young woman with Graves' hyperthyroidism.

The chain joins TRBV29-1 to TRBJ2-7, with D tentatively TRBD2 (5 bases). The germline V gene has CDR1 SQVTM and CDR2 ANQGSEA. The CDR3 is 12 amino acids. V gave up 7 bases and J gave up 1 base, with 11 bases separating them. The CDR3 sequence: CSGRTLSYEQYF. The CDR3 bases are TGCAGCGGTAGGACTCTTTCCTACGAGCAGTACTTC.

This clonotype came up many times. This sequence joins TRBV5-1 and TRBJ1-1, with 11 positions matching TRBD1. The CDR3 extends over 14 amino acids. Germline V CDR1 and CDR2: SGHRS, YFSETQ. Losses at the gene ends were 4 bases for V and 5 bases for J; bases not matched to a gene: 4. DNA of the CDR3: TGCGCCAGCAGCGGGACAGGGGGTAGGACTGAAGCTTTCTTT. This codes for CASSGTGGRTEAFF.

This clonotype is a singleton in its sample. The V and J genes are TRBV24-1 and TRBJ2-1, with D unclear. CDR3 length: 15 residues. V lost 3 bases, J lost 4 bases, and 12 bases lay in between. Germline loops: CDR1 KGHDR, CDR2 SFDVKD. The CDR3 nucleotides are TGTGCCACCAGTGATAGGGCTAAAGGGTACAATGAGCAGTTCTTC. Protein sequence: CATSDRAKGYNEQFF.

Ten or more counts support this clonotype. This chain connects TRBV9 to TRBJ1-1; D not resolved. Trimming removed 2 bases at V and 10 bases at J, with 18 bases between. The CDR3 covers 14 residues. From germline, CDR1 is SGDLS and CDR2 YYNGEE. In nucleotides, the CDR3 is TGTGCCAGCAGCGTGACGGCCGAGACTTGGGGAGCTTTCTTT. Translated: CASSVTAETWGAFF.

Many counts were recorded for this clonotype. One base away lies a much larger clone, so this may be a sequencing read error. The CDR3: CASSGTSGSPDTQYF. Written as DNA, the CDR3 is TGTGCCAGCAGTGGGACTAGCGGGAGCCCAGATACGCAGTATTTT. The rearrangement uses TRBV6-1 and TRBJ2-3, with TRBD2 matching over 13 bases. CDR1 is MNHNS, CDR2 SASEGT, per germline. CDR3 length: 15 residues. J was trimmed by 4 bases and V by 4 bases; bases with no gene match: 2.

This clonotype was picked up many times. The genes are TRBV20-1 and TRBJ1-2; perhaps TRBD1 as D (6 bases). Per the germline V gene, CDR1 is DFQATT and CDR2 is SNEGSKA (reference sequence). Deletions cut 3 bases from V and 7 bases from J, with 18 bases between. The CDR3 has 14 residues. CDR3 DNA sequence: TGCAGTGCTAGGAATGCGGGGGGCGACGGTGGCTACACCTTC. Translated: CSARNAGGDGGYTF.

In this sample, this clonotype turned up many times. The chain uses TRBV5-1 and TRBJ2-2; no clear D gene. Trimming removed 4 bases from V and 0 bases from J, with 10 bases in between. The CDR3 covers 15 residues. Germline CDR1 is SGHRS and CDR2 is YFSETQ. CDR3 DNA: TGCGCCAGCAGCCCAAAATCTACGAACACCGGGGAGCTGTTTTTT. Translation gives CASSPKSTNTGELFF.

This clonotype was picked up many times. The CDR3 sequence is CASSTRDKTYEQYF. The CDR3 DNA reads as TGTGCCAGTAGTACCCGGGACAAGACTTACGAGCAGTACTTC. The chain uses TRBV19 and TRBJ2-7; possible D gene TRBD1, 6 bases. CDR3 size: 14 residues. V lost 4 bases, J lost 4 bases, and 14 bases lay in between. Looked up from germline, CDR1 is LNHDA and CDR2 is SQIVND (reference sequence).

At least ten counts were recorded for this clonotype. The rearrangement joins TRBV6-1 to TRBJ1-5, with 9 positions matching TRBD1. Germline V gene lookup returns CDR1 MNHNS and CDR2 SASEGT. The CDR3 extends over 16 amino acids. The trim removed 6 bases at V and 2 bases at J, leaving 8 bases unmatched. In nucleotides, the CDR3 is TGTGCCAGCAGGCCCGGGACAGGGTGTCGCAATCAGCCCCAGCATTTT. Amino acid sequence: CASRPGTGCRNQPQHF.

This clonotype was seen repeatedly, ten times or more. The chain uses TRBV29-1 and TRBJ1-2, with D possibly matching TRBD1 (5 bases). Germline CDR1 SQVTM, CDR2 ANQGSEA. V was cut by 6 bases and J by 0 bases, with 14 bases left in between. This CDR3 is 14 amino acids long. As DNA, the CDR3 is TGCAGCGTGACCCGGGACGGACCTAACTATGGCTACACCTTC. Its translation: CSVTRDGPNYGYTF.

This clonotype was seen many times. The chain joins TRBV15 to TRBJ2-1, with TRBD2 identical over 9 bases. The J segment lost 6 bases and the V segment lost 6 bases, leaving 3 bases of the junction unmatched. CDR3 size: 13 residues. Germline V gives CDR1 LNHNV, CDR2 YYDKDF (reference sequence). DNA of the CDR3: TGTGCCACCAGTCGTAGCGGGAGCAATGAGCAGTTCTTC. Translation: CATSRSGSNEQFF. The variable domain in full, with the rest retrieved from reference TRBV15 and TRBJ2-1, is DAMVIQNPRYQVTQFGKPVTLSCSQTLNHNVMYWYQQKSSQAPKLLFHYYDKDFNNEADTPDNFQSRRPNTSFCFLDIRSPGLGDTAMYLCATSRSGSNEQFFGPGTRLTVL.

Only a few counts were recorded for this clonotype. V gene TRBV7-3 combines with J gene TRBJ2-2; D is undetermined. With 8 bases removed from V and 5 bases from J, the gap between germline ends came to 15 bases. Germline CDR1 reads SGHTA; CDR2 reads FQGTGA. The length of the CDR3 is 14 residues. This CDR3 is CASGKLVATGELFF. The DNA for the CDR3 is TGTGCCAGCGGCAAGCTAGTGGCGACCGGGGAGCTGTTTTTT.

A few counts support this clonotype. The genes are TRBV9 and TRBJ2-1; TRBD1 aligns across 12 bases. This CDR3 spans 19 amino acids. V was clipped by 3 bases and J by 0 bases; unmatched bases: 10. The germline V gene has CDR1 SGDLS and CDR2 YYNGEE. In nucleotides, the CDR3 is TGTGCCAGCAGCGCAGACCCCGGGACAGGGGGCGACTCCTACAATGAGCAGTTCTTC. This gives the protein CASSADPGTGGDSYNEQFF.

This clonotype appeared many times. The chain couples TRBV5-1 to TRBJ1-6; 9 bases are a match to TRBD1. Unmatched junction bases numbered 7, after V lost 0 bases and J lost 9 bases. The CDR3 runs to 16 residues. Germline CDR1 is SGHRS and CDR2 is YFSETQ. The CDR3 loop reads CASSLAPGQGASPLHF. The CDR3 coding sequence is TGCGCCAGCAGCTTGGCCCCGGGACAGGGAGCTTCACCCCTCCACTTT.

This clonotype was recorded a few times. The chain employs TRBV19 and TRBJ2-7; D remains unclear. V lost 3 bases, J lost 3 bases, and 9 bases lay in between. The CDR3 has 13 residues. CDR1 is LNHDA, CDR2 SQIVND, per germline (reference sequence). CDR3 region: CASSMNLGYEQYF. Here the CDR3 DNA reads TGTGCCAGTAGTATGAATCTGGGCTACGAGCAGTACTTC.

This clonotype was seen more than once but under ten times. The CDR3 spells CASSQILRGPYEQYF. DNA of the CDR3: TGCGCCAGCAGCCAAATCCTTCGCGGGCCCTACGAGCAGTACTTC. The chain employs TRBV4-1 and TRBJ2-7, with a possible D match to TRBD2 (5 bases). Trimming shortened V by 2 bases and J by 2 bases, and 13 bases separated the two germline ends. Germline CDR1 and CDR2: MGHRA and YSYEKL. The CDR3 covers 15 residues.

This chain uses TRBV7-3 with TRBJ2-1; TRBD2 matches at 8 bases. CDR3 size: 13 residues. V gave up 5 bases and J gave up 7 bases; unmatched junction bases: 4. Looked up from germline, CDR1 is SGHTA and CDR2 is FQGTGA. The CDR3 region has the DNA TGTGCCAGCAGCACCGGGGGGGGGAATGAGCAGTTCTTC. Its protein is CASSTGGGNEQFF.

This clonotype was seen at least ten times. The chain recombines TRBV12-5 with TRBJ1-5; TRBD1 matches at 7 bases. The CDR3 sequence is 15 residues long. Unmatched junction bases numbered 5, after V lost 6 bases and J lost 0 bases. The germline V gene has CDR1 LGHNT and CDR2 FRNRAP. CDR3 amino acids: CASGPGQNSNQPQHF. Here the CDR3 DNA reads TGTGCTAGTGGACCGGGACAGAATAGCAATCAGCCCCAGCATTTT.

The chain employs TRBV7-2 and TRBJ2-3; 10 bases fit TRBD1. CDR1 is SGHTA, CDR2 FQGNSA, per germline. V lost 1 base and J lost 5; bases outside the gene matches: 3. This CDR3 spans 15 amino acids. CDR3 amino acids: CASSLGDRGVDTQYF. The CDR3 DNA follows: TGTGCCAGCAGCTTAGGGGACAGGGGTGTAGATACGCAGTATTTT.

In its sample, this clonotype was seen a few times. The gene calls are TRBV9 and TRBJ2-6; D is uncertain. Germline V lookup: CDR1 SGDLS, CDR2 YYNGEE. This CDR3 has 18 amino acids. With 4 bases removed from V and 4 bases from J, the gap between germline ends came to 21 bases. The CDR3 DNA reads TGTGCCAGCAGCACTTCCTCCCGTGTAGGGTCCGGGGCCAACGTCCTGACTTTC. Translation: CASSTSSRVGSGANVLTF.

V is TRBV12-3 or TRBV12-4 and J is TRBJ2-3, with 10 bases matching TRBD2. V gave up 3 bases and J gave up 4 bases; unmatched junction bases: 7. The CDR3 runs 16 residues. The CDR3 reads CASSFILAGASDTQYF. The CDR3 DNA reads as TGTGCCAGCAGTTTTATCCTAGCGGGGGCTTCAGATACGCAGTATTTT.

This clonotype was counted many times. The chain couples TRBV18 to TRBJ1-5, with D unclear. Germline lookup yields CDR1 KGHSH and CDR2 LQKENI. This CDR3 comprises 14 residues. Trimming stripped 7 bases from V and 4 bases from J, with 14 bases between. CDR3 sequence: CASLPDGWNQPQHF. CDR3 in DNA: TGTGCCAGCTTGCCGGACGGATGGAATCAGCCCCAGCATTTT. The full variable domain, its missing parts supplied by reference TRBV18 and TRBJ1-5, is NAGVMQNPRHLVRRRGQEARLRCSPMKGHSHVYWYRQLPEEGLKFMVYLQKENIIDESGMPKERFSAEFPKEGPSILRIQQVVRGDSAAYFCASLPDGWNQPQHFGDGTRLSIL.

This clonotype was found many times. The V gene is TRBV5-1, the J gene TRBJ2-1; 7 nucleotides match TRBD2. The CDR3 has 14 residues. V lost 3 bases, J lost 0 bases, and 0 bases stayed unmatched. The V gene's germline CDR1 is SGHRS and CDR2 YFSETQ. CDR3 loop: CASSWGGSYNEQFF. The CDR3 DNA reads TGCGCCAGCAGCTGGGGGGGCTCCTACAATGAGCAGTTCTTC. Complete variable domain (other parts from reference TRBV5-1 and TRBJ2-1): KAGVTQTPRYLIKTRGQQVTLSCSPISGHRSVSWYQQTPGQGLQFLFEYFSETQRNKGNFPGRFSGRQFSNSRSEMNVSTLELGDSALYLCASSWGGSYNEQFFGPGTRLTVL.

This clonotype has only a few counts. This chain links TRBV12-3 or TRBV12-4 with TRBJ2-3; 12 positions match TRBD2. This CDR3 has 18 amino acids. The junction had 13 bases not matched to a gene; V was cut back by 7 bases and J by 2 bases. The CDR3 nucleotides are TGTGCCAGCAATCCCCAGGCTAGCGGGAGGGATGACACAGATACGCAGTATTTT. It codes for CASNPQASGRDDTDTQYF.

This clonotype was recorded at least ten times. The chain has TRBV12-3 or TRBV12-4 and TRBJ1-6, with unresolved D. The CDR3 contains 16 residues. The germline V and J ends were trimmed by 0 bases and 8 bases, with 14 bases remaining between them. In DNA, the CDR3 is TGTGCCAGCAGTTTAGCTACAGCTAGACTTGATTCACCCCTCCACTTT. This translates into CASSLATARLDSPLHF.

This chain links TRBV12-3 or TRBV12-4 with TRBJ2-3; 8 bases map to TRBD2. The CDR3 totals 15 residues. Trimming removed 6 bases from V and 3 bases from J; junction bases left unmatched: 8. CDR3 nucleotide sequence: TGTGCCAGCAGCCGGGGGGGGGTTCGAACAGATACGCAGTATTTT. The encoded protein is CASSRGGVRTDTQYF.

This clonotype was observed many times. Written as DNA, the CDR3 is TGCGCCAGCAGCTTGGAAGGGTACGGTGGAGATACGCAGTATTTT. It specifies CASSLEGYGGDTQYF. The chain joins TRBV5-1 to TRBJ2-3, with D hard to call. Germline assignment: CDR1 SGHRS and CDR2 YFSETQ. V gave up 0 bases and J gave up 5 bases, with 13 bases separating them. This CDR3 has 15 amino acids. The full variable domain, rest sourced from reference TRBV5-1 and TRBJ2-3, is KAGVTQTPRYLIKTRGQQVTLSCSPISGHRSVSWYQQTPGQGLQFLFEYFSETQRNKGNFPGRFSGRQFSNSRSEMNVSTLELGDSALYLCASSLEGYGGDTQYFGPGTRLTVL.

The CDR3 loop reads CASKKGAEETQYF. Written as DNA, the CDR3 is TGTGCCAGCAAGAAGGGAGCGGAAGAGACCCAGTACTTC. V is TRBV6-2 or TRBV6-3 and J is TRBJ2-5, with D possibly TRBD2 on 5 matching bases. Germline lookup yields CDR1 MNHEY and CDR2 SVGEGT. The CDR3 contains 13 residues. With 7 bases removed from V and 3 bases from J, the gap between germline ends came to 12 bases.

This clonotype was counted ten times or more. This chain joins TRBV11-2 and TRBJ2-7; 9 bases align to TRBD2. Germline CDR1 is SGHAT and CDR2 is FQNNGV. This CDR3 has 15 residues. Unmatched junction bases numbered 10, after V lost 4 bases and J lost 6 bases. DNA for the CDR3: TGTGCCAGCAGCTCGCCTAGGCTAGCGGGACGCGAGCAGTACTTC. This gives the protein CASSSPRLAGREQYF.

The V and J genes are TRBV12-3 or TRBV12-4 and TRBJ2-3; D may be TRBD2 (7 bases). Trimming shortened V by 6 bases and J by 3 bases, and 19 bases separated the two germline ends. The CDR3 spans 16 residues. The CDR3 here is CASRKGGGEETDTQYF. CDR3 coding DNA: TGTGCCAGCAGAAAAGGGGGGGGAGAGGAGACAGATACGCAGTATTTT.

This clonotype was detected ten times or more. The rearrangement links TRBV27 to TRBJ1-6; 7 positions match TRBD1. The CDR3 contains 18 residues. Germline lookup yields CDR1 MNHEY and CDR2 SMNVEV (reference sequence). J lost 0 bases, V lost 7 bases, and 12 bases had no gene match. The CDR3 sequence: CASMVNGQVGSYNSPLHF. CDR3 nucleotide sequence: TGTGCCAGCATGGTCAACGGACAGGTTGGCTCCTATAATTCACCCCTCCACTTT.

This clonotype was picked up a small number of times. This chain links TRBV6-6 with TRBJ1-6; the D gene is possibly TRBD1 (6 bases). The CDR3 runs 15 residues. Germline lookup yields CDR1 MNHNY and CDR2 SVGAGI (reference sequence). V was clipped by 2 bases and J by 2 bases, with 7 bases between them. CDR3 sequence (DNA): TGTGCCAGCAGTTACACAGGGACCTATAATTCACCCCTCCACTTT. It specifies CASSYTGTYNSPLHF.